A single sample is the source of the 17 T cell receptor beta chains below, sequenced in a study of blood T cell repertoires in COVID-19. The method was immunoSEQ multiplex PCR; TCRdb's version includes in-frame clones alone and lacks a portion of them. Of nearly 65,000 clones detected, around four fifths appear once; the ten largest clones hold 12%. The sequencing sample was made of peripheral blood. All receptors come from a human donor in a cohort sampled during active COVID-19.

The chain employs TRBV5-1 and TRBJ2-7, with 7 bases matching TRBD1. Germline CDR1 reads SGHRS; CDR2 reads YFSETQ. The CDR3 length is 14 residues. Unmatched junction bases numbered 7, after V lost 4 bases and J lost 3 bases. CDR3 bases: TGCGCCAGCAGCCTGGGACAGTCGGGCTACGAGCAGTACTTC. This translates into CASSLGQSGYEQYF.

The chain couples TRBV6-4 to TRBJ2-3; 10 bases are a match to TRBD2. J gave up 2 bases and V 3 bases, and 2 bases lay outside the gene matches. This CDR3 is built from 15 residues. In germline, CDR1 is MRHNA, CDR2 SNTAGT. The CDR3 reads CASSESGGATDTQYF. The CDR3 bases are TGTGCCAGCAGTGAAAGCGGGGGGGCCACAGATACGCAGTATTTT.

The chain links TRBV5-1 to TRBJ1-2; D is uncertain. Germline V CDR1 and CDR2: SGHRS, YFSETQ. This CDR3 spans 14 amino acids. Deletions cut 6 bases from V and 0 bases from J, with 12 bases between. CDR3: CASKESGSNYGYTF. Written as DNA, the CDR3 is TGCGCCAGCAAAGAATCAGGATCTAACTATGGCTACACCTTC.

This chain links TRBV15 with TRBJ2-3, with 9 bases aligning to TRBD1. V shed 0 bases and J 5 bases; nucleotides not matched to a gene: 6. Germline lookup yields CDR1 LNHNV and CDR2 YYDKDF (reference sequence). This CDR3 comprises 16 residues. CDR3 coding DNA: TGTGCCACCAGCAGAGACGGGACAGGGAGATTAGATACGCAGTATTTT. Translating it yields CATSRDGTGRLDTQYF.

V is TRBV15 and J is TRBJ2-1; no clear D gene. The germline CDR1 and CDR2 sequences are LNHNV and YYDKDF (reference sequence). The V gene lost 6 bases and the J gene lost 7 bases, with 10 bases spanning the gap. The CDR3 is 12 amino acids. CDR3: CATRAVPNEQFF. The CDR3 DNA reads TGTGCCACCAGAGCCGTCCCGAATGAGCAGTTCTTC.

In this sample, this clone turned up many times. J is TRBJ2-3 and V is TRBV14; no reliable D call. The CDR3 sequence is 13 residues long. Germline V gives CDR1 SGHDN, CDR2 FVKESK. Trimming left V 4 bases short and J 6 bases short, with 11 bases between. The CDR3 DNA reads as TGTGCCAGCAGCCGATTCGTCAGGGATACGCAGTATTTT. Residues: CASSRFVRDTQYF.

V usage is TRBV4-3 and J usage is TRBJ2-3; 8 bases are a match to TRBD2. Germline V CDR1 and CDR2: LGHNA, YSLEER. With V trimmed by 3 bases and J by 3 bases, 8 bases remained unmatched. The CDR3 sequence is 16 residues long. The CDR3 nucleotides are TGCGCCAGCAGCCATGGACGGGGGGGAAGTACAGATACGCAGTATTTT. Residues: CASSHGRGGSTDTQYF.

The V gene is TRBV4-2, the J gene TRBJ2-3; 9 bases fit TRBD1. The CDR3 is 15 residues long. CDR1 and CDR2 from the germline V gene are LGHNA and YNFKEQ. The V and J ends lost 5 bases and 1 base, in that order; junction bases with no gene match: 4. Here the CDR3 reads CASSYRGLGTDTQYF. The CDR3 DNA sequence: TGTGCCAGCAGCTACAGGGGGCTTGGCACAGATACGCAGTATTTT.

The chain's CDR3 is CASSPRGLGYTF. The CDR3 DNA is TGTGCCAGCAGTCCTCGGGGTCTCGGCTACACCTTC. J is TRBJ1-2 and V is TRBV6-5; D is undetermined. V shed 5 bases and J shed 8 bases, with 12 bases lying between them. Germline V gene lookup returns CDR1 MNHEY and CDR2 SVGAGI. The CDR3 consists of 12 residues.

J is TRBJ2-2 and V is TRBV10-3; 8 bases match TRBD1. With V trimmed by 8 bases and J by 5 bases, 13 bases remained unmatched. CDR3 length: 16 residues. Per the germline V gene, CDR1 is ENHRY and CDR2 is SYGVKD. CDR3 coding DNA: TGTGCCATCGCAGGGGGCTCTAGATTAGTGACCGGGGAGCTGTTTTTT. Its translation: CAIAGGSRLVTGELFF.

V gene TRBV10-1 combines with J gene TRBJ2-1; weak D call: TRBD1 (5 bases). Trimming pared 5 bases from V and 0 bases from J, leaving 14 bases between. The length of the CDR3 is 16 residues. Germline lookup yields CDR1 WNHNN and CDR2 SYGVQD (reference sequence). The chain's CDR3 is CASSRTSPTSYNEQFF. The CDR3 DNA is TGCGCCAGCAGTCGGACATCGCCGACCTCCTACAATGAGCAGTTCTTC.

The rearrangement links TRBV20-1 to TRBJ2-7; tentative D call: TRBD2 (5 bases). V lost 6 bases to trimming and J lost 4 bases, with 10 bases between them. This CDR3 spans 11 amino acids. From germline, CDR1 is DFQATT and CDR2 SNEGSKA (reference sequence). CDR3 sequence: CSAPSGYEQYF. CDR3 sequence (DNA): TGCAGTGCCCCCAGCGGTTACGAGCAGTACTTC.

This clone was detected only a few times. The chain carries TRBV11-2 and TRBJ2-7, with D tentatively TRBD2 (6 bases). Trimming took off 8 bases at V and 3 bases at J, with 14 bases between the two ends. This CDR3 contains 13 residues. Per the germline V gene, CDR1 is SGHAT and CDR2 is FQNNGV. CDR3 amino acids: CASETRSNYEQYF. The CDR3 DNA reads TGTGCCAGCGAGACTAGGTCCAACTACGAGCAGTACTTC.

The chain uses TRBV18 and TRBJ1-1; no clear D gene. CDR1 and CDR2 (germline): KGHSH, LQKENI. The CDR3 contains 11 residues. The V and J ends lost 6 bases and 10 bases respectively, with 12 bases between them. The CDR3 spells CASSLDRGAFF. Here the CDR3 DNA reads TGTGCCAGCTCTCTCGATCGGGGAGCTTTCTTT.

The J gene is TRBJ2-1, the V gene TRBV24-1; no definite D call. This CDR3 is 17 amino acids long. Germline values: CDR1 KGHDR, CDR2 SFDVKD. Trimming removed 9 bases at V and 0 bases at J, with 20 bases between. CDR3: CATSPALVESSYNEQFF. CDR3 nucleotides: TGTGCCACCTCCCCCGCCCTCGTAGAGAGCTCCTACAATGAGCAGTTCTTC.

The chain links TRBV27 to TRBJ1-1; D gene ambiguous. V shed 4 bases and J shed 1 base, with 13 bases lying between them. The CDR3 is made up of 15 amino acids. Germline CDR1 and CDR2: MNHEY and SMNVEV (reference sequence). CDR3: CASSWGGRGNTEAFF. The CDR3 region has the DNA TGTGCCAGCAGTTGGGGAGGGCGAGGGAACACTGAAGCTTTCTTT.

This clone was counted a few times. The DNA for the CDR3 is TGTGCTAGTGGTTTACAGGGGGATAATTCACCCCTCCACTTT. It codes for CASGLQGDNSPLHF. The V gene is TRBV12-5, the J gene TRBJ1-6; 8 positions agree with TRBD1. Trimming at V came to 3 bases and at J to 5 bases, leaving 0 bases not matched to a gene. CDR1 LGHNT and CDR2 FRNRAP come from the germline V gene. This CDR3 spans 14 amino acids. The full variable domain, completed using reference TRBV12-5 and TRBJ1-6, is DARVTQTPRHKVTEMGQEVTMRCQPILGHNTVFWYRQTMMQGLELLAYFRNRAPLDDSGMPKDRFSAEMPDATLATLKIQPSEPRDSAVYFCASGLQGDNSPLHFGNGTRLTVT.